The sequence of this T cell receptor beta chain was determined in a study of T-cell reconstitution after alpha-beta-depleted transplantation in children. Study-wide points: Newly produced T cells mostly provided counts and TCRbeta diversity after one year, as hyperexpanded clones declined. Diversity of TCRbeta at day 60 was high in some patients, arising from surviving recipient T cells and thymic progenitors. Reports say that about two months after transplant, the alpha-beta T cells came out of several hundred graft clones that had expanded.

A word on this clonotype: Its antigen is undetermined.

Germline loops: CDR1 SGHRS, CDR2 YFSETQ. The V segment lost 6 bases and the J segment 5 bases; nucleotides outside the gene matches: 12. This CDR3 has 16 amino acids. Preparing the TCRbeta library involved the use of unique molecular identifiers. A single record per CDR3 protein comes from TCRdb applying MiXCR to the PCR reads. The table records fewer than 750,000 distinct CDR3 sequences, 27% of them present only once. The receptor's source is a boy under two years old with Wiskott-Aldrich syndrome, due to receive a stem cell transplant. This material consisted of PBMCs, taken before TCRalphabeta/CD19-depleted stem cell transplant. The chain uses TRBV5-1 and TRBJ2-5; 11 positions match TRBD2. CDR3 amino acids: CASTTLTSGRAETQYF. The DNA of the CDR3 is TGCGCCAGCACTACCCTAACTAGCGGGAGAGCGGAGACCCAGTACTTC.